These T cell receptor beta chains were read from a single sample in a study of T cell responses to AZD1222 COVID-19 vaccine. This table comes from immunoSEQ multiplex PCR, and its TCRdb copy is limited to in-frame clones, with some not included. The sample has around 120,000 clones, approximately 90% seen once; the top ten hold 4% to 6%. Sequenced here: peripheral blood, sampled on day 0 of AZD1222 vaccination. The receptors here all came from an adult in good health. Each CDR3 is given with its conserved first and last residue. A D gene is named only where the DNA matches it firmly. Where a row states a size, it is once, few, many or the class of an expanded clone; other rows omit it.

CASSPSLGLPTYNEQFF,TGTGCCAGCAGCCCATCGCTGGGGCTTCCAACCTACAATGAGCAGTTCTTC,NA,NA,TRBV7-3,TRBJ2-1
CASSLGGQNTEAFF,TGCGCCAGCAGCTTGGGGGGTCAGAACACTGAAGCTTTCTTT,NA,NA,TRBV5-1,TRBJ1-1
CASSPRWGTYGYTF,TGTGCCAGCAGCCCTAGGTGGGGGACCTATGGCTACACCTTC,NA,NA,TRBV5-6,TRBJ1-2
CASSEAPGHSLGVQETQYF,TGTGCCAGCAGTGAAGCTCCGGGACACTCCTTGGGTGTCCAAGAGACCCAGTACTTC,few,NA,TRBV6-1,TRBJ2-5
CAIRADRGNQPQHF,TGTGCCATCAGGGCCGACAGGGGAAATCAGCCCCAGCATTTT,NA,TRBD1,TRBV10-3,TRBJ1-5
CASSQRQSISGELFF,TGTGCCAGCAGCCAGAGGCAAAGTATCTCCGGGGAGCTGTTTTTT,NA,NA,TRBV3-1/TRBV3-2,TRBJ2-2
CASSRQGQGYTF,TGTGCCAGCAGTAGACAGGGGCAGGGCTACACCTTC,NA,TRBD1,TRBV27,TRBJ1-2
CATSDRGSTDTQYF,TGTGCCACCAGTGACCGGGGCAGCACAGATACGCAGTATTTT,NA,NA,TRBV24-1,TRBJ2-3
CASSQTDNYGYTF,TGCGCCAGCAGCCAGACGGATAACTATGGCTACACCTTC,NA,NA,TRBV4-3,TRBJ1-2
CASSFRGGGYGYTF,TGTGCCAGCAGCTTCCGGGGAGGTGGCTATGGCTACACCTTC,NA,NA,TRBV6-5,TRBJ1-2
CASSESSPGELFF,TGTGCCAGCAGCGAGAGCTCCCCCGGGGAGCTGTTTTTT,NA,NA,TRBV2,TRBJ2-2
CASSVADGGNTGELFF,TGTGCCAGCAGCGTAGCTGATGGCGGGAACACCGGGGAGCTGTTTTTT,NA,NA,TRBV9,TRBJ2-2
CASSYMENTEAFF,TGTGCCAGCAGTTACATGGAGAACACTGAAGCTTTCTTT,once,NA,TRBV6-5,TRBJ1-1
CASSKGDTGELFF,TGTGCCAGCAGTAAAGGGGACACCGGGGAGCTGTTTTTT,NA,NA,TRBV7-3,TRBJ2-2
CASTQDRGNYGYTF,TGTGCCAGCACCCAGGACAGGGGTAACTATGGCTACACCTTC,NA,TRBD1,TRBV28,TRBJ1-2
CASSLYSGNTIYF,TGTGCCAGCAGCCTTTACTCTGGAAACACCATATATTTT,NA,NA,TRBV7-2,TRBJ1-3
CASSLPFGDSSFNSPLHF,TGTGCCAGCAGCTTACCCTTCGGGGACAGCTCATTTAATTCACCCCTCCACTTT,NA,TRBD1,TRBV7-2,TRBJ1-6
CASSQDLGQQVAFF,TGCGCCAGCAGCCAAGATTTAGGACAGCAGGTAGCTTTCTTT,NA,NA,TRBV4-1,TRBJ1-1
CASSRPVGQTQMAFF,TGTGCCAGCAGCCGACCCGTGGGACAGACCCAGATGGCTTTCTTT,NA,TRBD1,TRBV2,TRBJ1-1
CASSYLYGSPGELFF,TGTGCCAGCAGTTACCTATATGGGAGTCCCGGGGAGCTGTTTTTT,NA,NA,TRBV6-2/TRBV6-3,TRBJ2-2
CASQGQGFYGYTF,TGTGCCAGTCAAGGACAGGGCTTCTATGGCTACACCTTC,NA,TRBD1,TRBV19,TRBJ1-2
CAISGGTEAFF,TGTGCCATCAGTGGGGGCACTGAAGCTTTCTTT,NA,NA,TRBV10-3,TRBJ1-1
CASSQDELNRGVYGYTF,TGTGCCAGCAGCCAAGATGAGTTGAACAGGGGAGTCTATGGCTACACCTTC,NA,TRBD1,TRBV4-2,TRBJ1-2
CASQEWGQGTDTQYF,TGTGCCAGCCAAGAGTGGGGACAAGGAACAGATACGCAGTATTTT,NA,NA,TRBV27,TRBJ2-3
CASSTRSANTGELFF,TGTGCCAGCAGCACTAGGAGTGCGAACACCGGGGAGCTGTTTTTT,NA,NA,TRBV7-9,TRBJ2-2
CASSVGTGVGGDYNEQFF,TGTGCCAGCAGCGTTGGTACAGGGGTTGGGGGTGACTATAATGAGCAGTTCTTC,NA,TRBD1,TRBV9,TRBJ2-1
CASSIQGGTEAFF,TGTGCCAGTAGTATTCAAGGGGGCACTGAAGCTTTCTTT,NA,NA,TRBV19,TRBJ1-1
CASSIPPPDPTNYGYTF,TGTGCCAGTAGTATCCCCCCCCCGGACCCTACTAACTATGGCTACACCTTC,NA,NA,TRBV19,TRBJ1-2
CASSYRGLGTEAFF,TGTGCCAGCAGTTACCGAGGGCTAGGGACTGAAGCTTTCTTT,NA,NA,TRBV6-5,TRBJ1-1
CASSWGPGTDTQYF,TGTGCCAGCAGTTGGGGACCCGGCACAGATACGCAGTATTTT,NA,NA,TRBV6-6,TRBJ2-3
CASSRVPTNEKLFF,TGTGCCAGCTCACGAGTGCCAACTAATGAAAAACTGTTTTTT,few,NA,TRBV18,TRBJ1-4
CASSITARKQETQYF,TGTGCCAGTAGTATAACGGCTCGGAAACAAGAGACCCAGTACTTC,NA,NA,TRBV19,TRBJ2-5
CASSPGDSPLHF,TGTGCCAGTAGCCCGGGGGATTCACCCCTCCACTTT,NA,NA,TRBV19,TRBJ1-6
CASSPTGGSYNEQFF,TGTGCCAGCAGCCCGACAGGGGGTTCCTACAATGAGCAGTTCTTC,NA,TRBD1,TRBV7-6,TRBJ2-1
CASSEGAGRYGNTIYF,TGTGCCAGCAGTGAAGGGGCAGGACGGTACGGAAACACCATATATTTT,NA,NA,TRBV6-1,TRBJ1-3
CASSLSVRSSYNSPLHF,TGTGCCAGCAGCTTAAGCGTCAGGAGCTCCTATAATTCACCCCTCCACTTT,once,NA,TRBV4-2,TRBJ1-6
CASSIGGPGYENTIYF,TGTGCCAGTAGTATAGGAGGACCTGGGTACGAAAACACCATATATTTT,few,NA,TRBV19,TRBJ1-3
CASSVPGQSSEAFF,TGCGCCAGCAGCGTACCGGGACAATCGAGTGAAGCTTTCTTT,NA,NA,TRBV4-1,TRBJ1-1
CANAGQSSGNTIYF,TGTGCCAACGCGGGACAGAGCTCTGGAAACACCATATATTTT,NA,TRBD1,TRBV10-3,TRBJ1-3
CASRSAGTDTQYF,TGCGCCAGCAGGTCAGCGGGAACAGATACGCAGTATTTT,few,TRBD2,TRBV5-1,TRBJ2-3
CASSPRGQVELFF,TGTGCCAGCAGTCCTCGGGGACAGGTGGAGCTGTTTTTT,NA,TRBD1,TRBV12-3/TRBV12-4,TRBJ2-2
CASSMRRGRDYGYTF,TGTGCCAGTAGTATGAGGAGGGGAAGGGACTATGGCTACACCTTC,NA,NA,TRBV19,TRBJ1-2
CASSLDPGFNSYEQYF,TGTGCCAGCAGCCTCGACCCAGGGTTTAACTCCTACGAGCAGTACTTC,NA,NA,TRBV11-2,TRBJ2-7
CASSLPGQANSGANVLTF,TGTGCCAGCAGCTTGCCGGGACAGGCGAACTCTGGGGCCAACGTCCTGACTTTC,NA,TRBD1,TRBV7-8,TRBJ2-6
CASRTGQSEAFF,TGTGCCAGCAGAACGGGACAATCTGAAGCTTTCTTT,NA,NA,TRBV12-3/TRBV12-4,TRBJ1-1
CATSRDTTGTYGYTF,TGTGCCACCAGCAGAGACACTACAGGAACCTATGGCTACACCTTC,NA,NA,TRBV15,TRBJ1-2
CASSQVPPGLKTSTDTQYF,TGTGCCAGCAGCCAAGTGCCCCCCGGACTGAAGACTAGCACAGATACGCAGTATTTT,NA,NA,TRBV3-1/TRBV3-2,TRBJ2-3
CASSNVRGRRSPYNSPLHF,TGTGCCAGCAGCAATGTCAGGGGGCGTAGGTCCCCCTATAATTCACCCCTCCACTTT,NA,NA,TRBV21-1,TRBJ1-6
CATSDPRGPDYGYTF,TGTGCCACCAGTGATCCGCGGGGACCCGACTATGGCTACACCTTC,few,NA,TRBV24-1,TRBJ1-2
CASSFRGFKAFF,TGTGCCAGCTCTTTTAGGGGGTTCAAAGCTTTCTTT,NA,NA,TRBV28,TRBJ1-1
CASSQGSSGDETQYF,TGTGCCAGCAGCCAAGGGTCTTCCGGTGATGAGACCCAGTACTTC,NA,NA,TRBV3-1/TRBV3-2,TRBJ2-5
CASSTQVSTEAFF,TGTGCCAGCAGCACACAGGTTTCCACTGAAGCTTTCTTT,NA,NA,TRBV5-5,TRBJ1-1
CASSLDGGLGGKLFF,TGTGCCAGCAGCTTAGATGGGGGATTAGGCGGAAAACTGTTTTTT,NA,NA,TRBV7-6,TRBJ1-4
CATSRDPSGGAGNEQFF,TGTGCCACCAGCAGAGACCCTAGCGGGGGGGCAGGTAATGAGCAGTTCTTC,NA,TRBD2,TRBV15,TRBJ2-1
CASSLSPNSNQPQHF,TGTGCCAGTAGTTTGTCGCCTAATAGCAATCAGCCCCAGCATTTT,NA,NA,TRBV19,TRBJ1-5
CASSSNGDNTIYF,TGCGCCAGCAGCTCGAACGGGGATAACACCATATATTTT,NA,NA,TRBV5-1,TRBJ1-3
CASSYSGPRLGEKLFF,TGTGCCAGCAGTTACTCCGGGCCACGATTGGGGGAAAAACTGTTTTTT,NA,NA,TRBV6-2/TRBV6-3,TRBJ1-4
CASSHRNRDNEQFF,TGTGCCAGTAGTCATCGGAACAGGGACAATGAGCAGTTCTTC,NA,NA,TRBV19,TRBJ2-1
CASSLTPGTYTDTQYF,TGTGCCAGCAGCTTAACCCCAGGAACGTACACAGATACGCAGTATTTT,NA,NA,TRBV7-3,TRBJ2-3